Below, 10 T cell receptor beta chains from the same sample are listed, as sequenced in a study of blood T cell repertoires in COVID-19. The protocol was immunoSEQ multiplex PCR, while the TCRdb copy is restricted to in-frame clones and leaves out a portion. The sample includes about 52,000 clones, around 83% seen only once; the top ten take about 16%. Sequenced sample: peripheral blood. The receptors were gathered from a human donor in a cohort sampled during active COVID-19.

The rearrangement uses TRBV2 and TRBJ2-1, with a weak D call TRBD2 (6 bases). V was shortened by 3 bases and J by 0 bases, with 9 bases between the two germline ends. Looked up from germline, CDR1 is SNHLY and CDR2 is FYNNEI. This CDR3 region has 15 residues. CDR3 sequence reads: CASSEAGISYNEQFF. The CDR3 nucleotides are TGTGCCAGCAGTGAGGCGGGGATCTCCTACAATGAGCAGTTCTTC.

The chain couples TRBV6-5 to TRBJ1-2, with 10 bases that match TRBD1. Germline V gene data show CDR1 as MNHEY and CDR2 as SVGAGI. CDR3 size: 14 residues. J gave up 5 bases and V 6 bases, and 6 bases lay outside the gene matches. In DNA, the CDR3 is TGTGCCAGCAGGGGGACAGGGGAAGGGTATGGCTACACCTTC. This sequence encodes CASRGTGEGYGYTF.

CDR3 in amino acids: CASQRGTQETQYF. The CDR3, as DNA: TGTGCCAGCCAGCGGGGGACCCAAGAGACCCAGTACTTC. The chain combines TRBV6-1 with TRBJ2-5; TRBD2 matches 8 bases. From germline, CDR1 is MNHNS and CDR2 SASEGT. V shed 8 bases and J 1 base; nucleotides not matched to a gene: 3. This CDR3 has 13 residues.

V gene TRBV7-2 combines with J gene TRBJ2-1, with D possibly being TRBD2 (7 bases). Trimming stripped 3 bases from V and 7 bases from J, with 13 bases between. Germline V gives CDR1 SGHTA, CDR2 FQGNSA. The CDR3 spans 14 residues. The CDR3 sequence: CASSFGGAGNEQFF. In nucleotides, the CDR3 is TGTGCCAGCAGCTTTGGGGGGGCCGGAAATGAGCAGTTCTTC. The entire variable domain, with the rest obtained from reference TRBV7-2 and TRBJ2-1, is as follows: GAGVSQSPSNKVTEKGKDVELRCDPISGHTALYWYRQSLGQGLEFLIYFQGNSAPDKSGLPSDRFSAERTGGSVSTLTIQRTQQEDSAVYLCASSFGGAGNEQFFGPGTRLTVL.

The V and J genes are TRBV6-5 and TRBJ2-2; D may be TRBD2 (5 bases). Germline loops: CDR1 MNHEY, CDR2 SVGAGI. The CDR3 has 14 amino acids. The germline V and J ends were trimmed by 8 bases and 0 bases, with 10 bases remaining between them. CDR3 in DNA: TGTGCCAGCGCGGGTCAGGCGAACACCGGGGAGCTGTTTTTT. Translated: CASAGQANTGELFF.

The V and J genes are TRBV5-1 and TRBJ2-7; 9 bases agree with TRBD2. The V gene end was trimmed by 9 bases and the J gene end by 2 bases; junction bases not matched to a gene: 9. The CDR3 contains 14 residues. Germline CDR1 is SGHRS and CDR2 is YFSETQ. The CDR3 is CATREGTVPYEQYF. The CDR3, as DNA: TGCGCCACGCGGGAGGGGACAGTACCCTACGAGCAGTACTTC.

The chain employs TRBV30 and TRBJ2-3, with 9 bases identical to TRBD2. V shed 2 bases, J shed 0 bases, and the junction held 3 bases outside the gene matches. CDR3 size: 15 residues. Germline V gene sequence: CDR1 GTSNPN, CDR2 SVGIG (reference sequence). This CDR3 is CAWSRLAASTDTQYF. In DNA form, the CDR3 reads TGTGCCTGGAGTCGACTAGCGGCTAGCACAGATACGCAGTATTTT.

This clone was seen just once. The chain uses TRBV5-1 and TRBJ2-2; the match to TRBD1 covers 7 bases. With V trimmed by 4 bases and J by 1 base, 4 bases remained unmatched. The germline V gene encodes CDR1 SGHRS and CDR2 YFSETQ. The CDR3 covers 15 residues. The CDR3 region has the DNA TGCGCCAGCAGCCCTAGGACAGGGAACACCGGGGAGCTGTTTTTT. It specifies CASSPRTGNTGELFF.

This chain connects TRBV30 to TRBJ1-2; weak D call: TRBD1 (5 bases). V was shortened by 4 bases and J by 4 bases, with 16 bases between the two germline ends. The CDR3 loop spans 14 amino acids. In germline, CDR1 is GTSNPN, CDR2 SVGIG (reference sequence). The CDR3 nucleotides read TGTGCCTGGAAAGTCGGCGGGGACGGCTATGGCTACACCTTC. Translating it yields CAWKVGGDGYGYTF.

The chain has TRBV18 and TRBJ2-7; possibly TRBD2 for D (6 bases). From germline, CDR1 is KGHSH and CDR2 LQKENI. V lost 6 bases and J 6 bases, leaving 18 bases between the germline ends. The CDR3 length is 14 residues. The CDR3 loop reads CASSRQPGSVEQYF. CDR3 nucleotide sequence: TGTGCCAGCTCCCGTCAGCCCGGGAGCGTCGAGCAGTACTTC.